The clone carrying this T cell receptor (beta chain) was counted between two and nine times. TCRdb itself ran the 5' RACE reads through MiXCR, one entry per CDR3 protein. Here the sample spans around 450,000 distinct CDR3 sequences, approximately 24% being singletons. The sample originates from a study of T-cell memory formation after mild COVID-19. The CDR3 totals 11 residues. The germline V gene has CDR1 MNHEY and CDR2 SVGEGT. V was shortened by 6 bases and J by 11 bases, with 11 bases between the two germline ends. This receptor was taken from an adult woman who had mild COVID-19 (a few samples of this study predate the infection). Cell type and time point are not known. The sample taken for sequencing was PBMCs or a T cell subset sorted from them (not recorded which). The rearrangement joins TRBV6-2 or TRBV6-3 to TRBJ2-1; D gene unclear. The CDR3 here is CASSHEHQQFF. CDR3 sequence (DNA): TGTGCCAGCAGCCACGAACACCAGCAGTTCTTC.